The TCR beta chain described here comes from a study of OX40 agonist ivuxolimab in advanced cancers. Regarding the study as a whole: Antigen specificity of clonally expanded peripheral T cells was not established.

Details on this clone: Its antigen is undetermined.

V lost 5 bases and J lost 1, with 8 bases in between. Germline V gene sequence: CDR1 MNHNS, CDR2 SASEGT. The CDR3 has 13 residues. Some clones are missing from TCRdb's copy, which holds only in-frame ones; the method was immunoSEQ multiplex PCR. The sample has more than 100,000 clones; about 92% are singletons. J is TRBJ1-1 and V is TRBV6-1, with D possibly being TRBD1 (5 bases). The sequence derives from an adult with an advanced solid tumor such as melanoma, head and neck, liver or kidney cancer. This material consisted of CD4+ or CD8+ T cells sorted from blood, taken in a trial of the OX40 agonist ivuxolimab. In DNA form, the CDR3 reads TGTGCCAGCAGTTTTGGGGGGAACACTGAAGCTTTCTTT. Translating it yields CASSFGGNTEAFF.